Listed below are T cell receptor beta chains from one sample, sequenced in a study of T cell responses to AZD1222 COVID-19 vaccine. TCRdb keeps only in-frame clones here, not all; method: immunoSEQ multiplex PCR. The table records roughly 180,000 clones, approximately 89% of them present only once. The sample consisted of peripheral blood, taken 28 days after the second AZD1222 dose. These receptors were taken from an adult who received the AZD1222 COVID-19 vaccine. CDR3s include the opening cysteine and the closing phenylalanine or tryptophan. Fields, in order: V gene, CDR3 protein.

TRBV15 | CATSRGGTGGNTEAFF
TRBV30 | CAWIRTRMNTGELFF
TRBV28 | CASRMGGAGYGYTF
TRBV6-1 | CASSPRVSQAFF
TRBV7-9 | CASSLGDEQFF
TRBV9 | CASSVGPSAAYEQYF
TRBV3-1/TRBV3-2 | CASSQVLTRTEAFF
TRBV5-1 | CASSPDAGGRTEAFF
TRBV5-8 | CASSLVAVSSYEQYF
TRBV30 | CAWSGMSTQYF
TRBV5-1 | CASSEGGSYNEQFF
TRBV5-1 | CASTISGSYGEQFF
TRBV6-5 | CASIGAGLRGYTF
TRBV25-1 | CASSAPPGNARDYEQYF
TRBV7-6 | CASSLVAGATDTQYF
TRBV5-4 | CASSLEAGMEQFF
TRBV4-2 | CASSQDRGRDYGYTF
TRBV24-1 | CATSRGGGTEAFF
TRBV28 | CASAGLNTEAFF
TRBV6-1 | CASSDLRGRGYTF
TRBV5-4 | CASGPLSTLIGYTF
TRBV7-2 | CASSFLAVGYEQYF
TRBV5-1 | CASSQGTVAYEQYF
TRBV9 | CASSVDGGVEQYF
TRBV6-6 | CASSYFGNTEAFF
TRBV30 | CALDRLLDYGYTF
TRBV28 | CASLYSGANVLTF
TRBV28 | CASSPLGQPQHF
TRBV5-1 | CASSLALAGHYGYTF
TRBV19 | CASSKRQGAYYEQYF
TRBV28 | CASSPSGASGNTIYF
TRBV6-2/TRBV6-3 | CASSLVISGNTIYF
TRBV7-8 | CASSFAGQPQHF
TRBV29-1 | CSAYGAGLSYNEQFF
TRBV7-3 | CASSLAAIPNTQYF
TRBV13 | CASSLGLAGISTDTQYF
TRBV5-4 | CASSWLGTRNEQFF